What follows are 26 T cell receptor beta chains derived from one specimen sequenced in a study of T and B cells in COVID-19 patients (dated by TCRdb to about 2020). TRB repertoires were amplified using about 240-550 ng of genomic DNA isolated from blood. The run used an Illumina MiSeq. TRB rearrangements were amplified by multiplex PCR with BIOMED2 TRB-A/B primer pools. TCRdb reanalyzed the raw reads on its own, using fastp at Q25 for trimming and MiXCR for clone calling, and kept in-frame beta chains. Records with the same CDR3 protein are collapsed into one entry carrying the most frequent genes and DNA. This sample has roughly 13,000 distinct CDR3 sequences in its table, and roughly 23% of those were observed once. Under 4.5% of the sample rests with the top ten. Specimen: blood. The receptors stem from a human donor who had recovered from COVID-19.

This chain uses TRBV10-1 with TRBJ2-3; D tentatively reads TRBD1 or TRBD2 (6 bases each). This CDR3 has 18 amino acids. Per germline, CDR1 WNHNN and CDR2 SYGVQD (reference sequence). The germline V and J ends were trimmed by 2 bases and 1 base, with 19 bases remaining between them. This CDR3 reads CASSEATSGARGTDTQYF. The CDR3 DNA follows: TGCGCCAGCAGTGAGGCAACATCGGGGGCCCGGGGCACAGATACGCAGTATTTT.

The chain links TRBV11-2 to TRBJ2-6; 9 bases are shared with TRBD1. This CDR3 has 19 amino acids. CDR1 is SGHAT and CDR2 is FQNNGV in the germline V gene. V lost 0 bases, J lost 2 bases, and 8 bases stayed unmatched. CDR3: CASSLDWVRDRAGANVLTF. The CDR3 DNA follows: TGTGCCAGCAGCTTAGATTGGGTCCGGGACAGGGCTGGGGCCAACGTCCTGACTTTC.

This clonotype was counted many times. The rearrangement links TRBV6-5 to TRBJ1-2; D is uncertain. The CDR3 has 11 amino acids. Between the trimmed V and J ends, which lost 5 bases and 8 bases, there was a span of 9 bases. Germline V CDR1 and CDR2: MNHEY, SVGAGI. For the CDR3, the DNA is TGTGCCAGCAGTGCCGGTGCAGGCTACACCTTC. It specifies CASSAGAGYTF.

As for this clonotype: This may arise from a read error, as a much more abundant clone is one base away. The V gene is TRBV6-5, the J gene TRBJ1-3; D call uncertain. The CDR3 is 15 amino acids. Per germline, CDR1 MNHEY and CDR2 SVGAGI. The CDR3 protein is CASSYSNIAGNAIYF. In DNA, the CDR3 is TGTGCCAGCAGTTACTCGAACATTGCTGGAAACGCCATATATTTT.

The V and J genes are TRBV6-1 and TRBJ1-5, with a possible D match to TRBD1 (6 bases). Germline V CDR1 and CDR2: MNHNS, SASEGT. CDR3 length: 15 amino acids. Trimming cost V 5 bases and J 7 bases, with 18 bases left between them. The CDR3 sequence: CASSYYRGREQPQHF. CDR3 DNA: TGTGCCAGCAGTTATTATAGGGGGAGGGAACAGCCCCAGCATTTT.

This clonotype was observed at least ten times. V is TRBV27 and J is TRBJ2-1; TRBD1 is a possible D gene (6 bases). V was cut by 0 bases and J by 6 bases, with 6 bases left in between. CDR3 length equals 13 residues. Germline lookup yields CDR1 MNHEY and CDR2 SMNVEV (reference sequence). The CDR3 here is CASSLSGANEQFF. The CDR3 coding sequence is TGTGCCAGCAGTTTATCGGGGGCCAATGAGCAGTTCTTC.

In its sample, this clonotype is medium-sized. This rearrangement joins TRBV27 to TRBJ2-1; D ambiguous. This CDR3 is 14 amino acids long. The germline CDR1 and CDR2 sequences are MNHEY and SMNVEV (reference sequence). Trimming shortened V by 8 bases and J by 4 bases, and 15 bases separated the two germline ends. CDR3 residues: CASRNSKYYNEQFF. The CDR3 DNA sequence: TGTGCCAGCCGAAACAGCAAATATTACAATGAGCAGTTCTTC.

As concerns this clonotype: This could be a read error, since a much larger clone is one nucleotide away. The chain combines TRBV5-5 with TRBJ1-6; D possibly corresponds to TRBD1 (6 bases). From germline, CDR1 is SGHKS and CDR2 YYEKEE (reference sequence). Between the trimmed V and J ends, which lost 3 bases and 9 bases, there was a span of 16 bases. The CDR3 is made up of 15 amino acids. The CDR3 loop reads CASSSQQGMGSPLHF. CDR3 nucleotide sequence: TGTGCCAGCAGCTCTCAACAGGGAATGGGTTCACCCCTCCACTTT.

This clonotype is medium-sized. The rearrangement links TRBV5-6 to TRBJ2-3, with a weak D call TRBD1 (5 bases). V was shortened by 3 bases and J by 2 bases, with 13 bases between the two germline ends. The CDR3 loop spans 15 amino acids. CDR1 and CDR2 (germline): SGHDT, YYEEEE. CDR3 region: CASSYQDSNTDTQYF. The CDR3 bases are TGTGCCAGCAGCTACCAAGACAGTAACACAGATACGCAGTATTTT.

This clonotype has more than one count but fewer than ten. The CDR3 DNA follows: TGTGCCAGCAGTTACCAAATTCCGGGACAGGGAGGGAACACTGAAGCTTTCTTT. It encodes CASSYQIPGQGGNTEAFF. The rearrangement links TRBV6-5 to TRBJ1-1, with 9 bases that match TRBD1. J gave up 1 base and V 2 bases, and 11 bases lay outside the gene matches. The germline V gene encodes CDR1 MNHEY and CDR2 SVGAGI. This CDR3 spans 18 amino acids.

This clonotype was seen at least ten times. The V gene is TRBV6-5, the J gene TRBJ1-1; possibly TRBD1 for D (5 bases). Germline V gene sequence: CDR1 MNHEY, CDR2 SVGAGI. This CDR3 contains 13 residues. Between the trimmed V and J ends, which lost 6 bases and 1 base, there was a span of 9 bases. CDR3 residues: CASSLRENTEAFF. CDR3 DNA sequence: TGTGCCAGCAGCCTCAGGGAGAACACTGAAGCTTTCTTT.

This clonotype is labeled medium-sized. The chain is built from TRBV19 and TRBJ2-5; no clear D. V was pared by 3 bases and J by 5 bases, with 7 bases between. Per germline, CDR1 LNHDA and CDR2 SQIVND (reference sequence). The CDR3 sequence is 12 residues long. CDR3 amino acids: CASSMEGETQYF. CDR3 nucleotides: TGTGCCAGTAGTATGGAAGGGGAGACCCAGTACTTC. Supplemented by reference TRBV19 and TRBJ2-5, the full variable domain reads DGGITQSPKYLFRKEGQNVTLSCEQNLNHDAMYWYRQDPGQGLRLIYYSQIVNDFQKGDIAEGYSVSREKKESFPLTVTSAQKNPTAFYLCASSMEGETQYFGPGTRLLVL.

This clonotype was seen many times. This chain joins TRBV5-4 and TRBJ2-1, with 9 bases that match TRBD1. The germline gives CDR1 SGHNT, CDR2 YYREEE (reference sequence). Unmatched junction bases numbered 8, after V lost 1 base and J lost 3 bases. This CDR3 has 17 amino acids. The CDR3 DNA is TGTGCCAGCAGCTTGATAGGACAGGGGCAGTACTACAATGAGCAGTTCTTC. It is translated as CASSLIGQGQYYNEQFF.

This clonotype is classed as medium-sized (0.01 to 0.1%). The rearrangement uses TRBV29-1 and TRBJ1-1; D may be TRBD1 (6 bases). Trimming stripped 6 bases from V and 4 bases from J, with 15 bases between. In germline, CDR1 is SQVTM, CDR2 ANQGSEA. This CDR3 region has 13 residues. CDR3 in DNA: TGCAGCGTCCGGGGTCCAGGGGCCACTGAAGCTTTCTTT. This sequence encodes CSVRGPGATEAFF. Looking up the rest from reference TRBV29-1 and TRBJ1-1 gives the full variable domain: SAVISQKPSRDICQRGTSLTIQCQVDSQVTMMFWYRQQPGQSLTLIATANQGSEATYESGFVIDKFPISRPNLTFSTLTVSNMSPEDSSIYLCSVRGPGATEAFFGQGTRLTVV.

This clonotype came up a few times. In DNA, the CDR3 is TGTGCCATCAGTGAGGGCCGGGACTACGAGCAGTACTTC. Its protein product is CAISEGRDYEQYF. The chain links TRBV10-3 to TRBJ2-7; D possibly corresponds to TRBD2 (5 bases). V dropped 2 bases and J dropped 3 bases, with 8 bases sitting between them. CDR3 length: 13 residues. Germline values: CDR1 ENHRY, CDR2 SYGVKD.

This clonotype is termed medium-sized. The chain is built from TRBV29-1 and TRBJ1-1; D not resolved. Trimming cost V 7 bases and J 1 base, with 13 bases left between them. Looked up from germline, CDR1 is SQVTM and CDR2 is ANQGSEA. The CDR3 covers 13 residues. The CDR3, as DNA: TGCAGCGCCCGCGGAGGGCCGAACACTGAAGCTTTCTTT. Amino acids: CSARGGPNTEAFF.

The count of this clonotype is one. V gene TRBV29-1 combines with J gene TRBJ2-2; possibly TRBD1 or TRBD2 for D (7 bases each). V was shortened by 4 bases and J by 7 bases, with 16 bases between the two germline ends. Germline loops: CDR1 SQVTM, CDR2 ANQGSEA. The CDR3 contains 14 residues. CDR3 loop: CSVGSQGGIGELFF. In DNA form, the CDR3 reads TGCAGCGTTGGTAGCCAGGGGGGGATCGGGGAGCTGTTTTTT.

This clonotype was seen ten or more times. V is TRBV6-1 and J is TRBJ2-3; 7 bases align to TRBD2. J was trimmed by 3 bases and V by 8 bases; bases with no gene match: 11. The germline V gene encodes CDR1 MNHNS and CDR2 SASEGT. This CDR3 has 15 amino acids. The CDR3 nucleotides are TGTGCCAGCTCCCTTGTGGGGGGGGGGACAGATACGCAGTATTTT. It translates to CASSLVGGGTDTQYF.

The chain combines TRBV5-1 with TRBJ2-1; TRBD2 agrees at 11 bases. This CDR3 is 19 amino acids long. V trimming: 5 bases; J trimming: 8 bases; junction bases outside the gene matches: 21. Germline-derived CDR1 and CDR2 are SGHRS and YFSETQ. CDR3 DNA sequence: TGCGCCAGCAGGGATACTAGCGGGAGTTTATTCATGAGAAAAGATGAGCAGTTCTTC. This sequence encodes CASRDTSGSLFMRKDEQFF.

The CDR3 protein is CASSVAASPGTDTQYF. DNA of the CDR3: TGTGCCAGCAGCGTAGCGGCCAGCCCAGGCACAGATACGCAGTATTTT. The genes are TRBV9 and TRBJ2-3, with D uncertain. The CDR3 is 16 residues long. Deletions cut 0 bases from V and 1 base from J, with 12 bases between. Germline CDR1 is SGDLS and CDR2 is YYNGEE.

The chain uses TRBV6-1 and TRBJ2-1; D not resolved. Germline V gives CDR1 MNHNS, CDR2 SASEGT. The CDR3 has 15 amino acids. Trimming took 6 bases from V and 6 from J, leaving 18 bases between them. The CDR3 sequence: CASSRARLPGNEQFF. Written as DNA, the CDR3 is TGTGCCAGCAGCCGTGCCCGCCTGCCTGGCAATGAGCAGTTCTTC.

About this clonotype: A single base separates this from a much larger clone, so it may be a read error. The chain has TRBV6-5 and TRBJ1-3; D gene uncertain. Germline V gives CDR1 MNHEY, CDR2 SVGAGI. The CDR3 runs 16 residues. The CDR3 region is CASSYSVVAGQNTIHF. In nucleotides, the CDR3 is TGTGCCAGCAGTTACTCAGTAGTAGCCGGGCAAAACACCATACATTTT.

A few counts support this clonotype. Germline and junction disagree at one end, which may indicate a read error. The chain couples TRBV5-1 to TRBJ2-3; TRBD2 agrees at 7 bases. CDR1 and CDR2 (germline): SGHRS, YFSETQ. The CDR3 length is 13 residues. The CDR3 nucleotides read TGCGCCAGCAGCTCGACTAGCAGAGATACGCAGTATTTT. Translation: CASSSTSRDTQYF.

The chain carries TRBV11-2 and TRBJ2-1; 11 nucleotides align to TRBD2. There are 16 residues in the CDR3. From germline, CDR1 is SGHAT and CDR2 FQNNGV. The junction had 11 bases not matched to a gene; V was cut back by 4 bases and J by 9 bases. CDR3 DNA: TGTGCCAGCAGCTCACCGGGGACTAGCGGTCGCGGTGAGCAGTTCTTC. It codes for CASSSPGTSGRGEQFF.

This clonotype has only a few counts. The chain recombines TRBV28 with TRBJ2-5, with D hard to call. This CDR3 contains 11 residues. CDR1 is MDHEN, CDR2 SYDVKM, per germline. V was trimmed by 6 bases and J by 2 bases, leaving 4 bases between them. The CDR3 nucleotides are TGTGCCAGCAGGGAACAAGAGACCCAGTACTTC. Translated: CASREQETQYF.

Points on this clonotype: One end of the junction fails to match germline, which may point to a read error. The chain recombines TRBV5-1 with TRBJ2-1; 9 nucleotides match TRBD1. This CDR3 has 12 residues. The germline V gene has CDR1 SGHRS and CDR2 YFSETQ. The chain's CDR3 is CASSLPGTGWVF. CDR3 bases: TGCGCCAGCAGCTTGCCTGGGACAGGGTGGGTCTTC.